This T cell receptor beta chain was recorded in a study of T cell responses to AZD1222 COVID-19 vaccine. Study-level background: The analysis combined second doses at about 4 or about 12 weeks. Broader study findings: Spike-specific TCR breadth and depth were elevated following two AZD1222 doses. Sampling that yielded the repertoires occurred only after the peak T cell response. Clonal diversity may have been underestimated, and the donors were mostly white British, with more females than males.

Here immunoSEQ multiplex PCR was the method, and the copy in TCRdb shows in-frame clones only, minus some. The table lists about 120,000 clones, roughly 89% of them singletons. To note about this clone: Antigen unknown.

Germline V CDR1 and CDR2: MNHNY, SVGAGI (reference sequence). Trimming shortened V by 0 bases and J by 3 bases, and 5 bases separated the two germline ends. This CDR3 region has 14 residues. V is TRBV6-6 and J is TRBJ1-4, with D perhaps TRBD1 (5 bases). The source material was peripheral blood, sampled on day 0 of AZD1222 vaccination. The sequence derives from an adult in good health. The chain's CDR3 is CASSYSGANEKLFF. The CDR3 DNA reads TGTGCCAGCAGTTACTCGGGGGCTAATGAAAAACTGTTTTTT.